The 20 T cell receptor beta chains presented below share a single source sample, sequenced in a study of T cells in Graves' hyperthyroidism and ophthalmopathy. RNA transcripts yielded amplified TCR beta CDR3 regions. With the HTBI primer set, the TCR CDR3 went through a first round of RT-PCR. In TCRdb, the multiplex PCR reads were re-called with MiXCR into one record per CDR3 protein. The sample includes 350,000 or so distinct CDR3 sequences, 15% to 20% of them seen just once. The sample taken for sequencing was blood. The receptors were gathered from a woman between 40 and 50 years old with Graves' ophthalmopathy.

This clonotype was seen many times. This chain connects TRBV6-2 or TRBV6-3 to TRBJ1-5, with unresolved D. Trimming removed 6 bases at V and 9 bases at J, with 18 bases between. CDR3 size: 14 residues. Germline V gives CDR1 MNHEY, CDR2 SVGEGT. The CDR3 here is CASSLHSYGVPQHF. Written as DNA, the CDR3 is TGTGCCAGCAGCCTACACAGTTATGGAGTGCCCCAGCATTTT.

This clonotype was seen ten or more times. The rearrangement uses TRBV5-1 and TRBJ1-6, with D possibly TRBD1 on 5 matching bases. V gave up 0 bases and J gave up 7 bases, with 11 bases separating them. This CDR3 is 15 amino acids long. Per germline, CDR1 SGHRS and CDR2 YFSETQ. CDR3 loop: CASSLVGGPNSPLHF. The CDR3 DNA reads TGCGCCAGCAGCTTGGTTGGGGGACCCAATTCACCCCTCCACTTT.

This clonotype occurred many times. This chain uses TRBV7-2 with TRBJ1-6; no definite D call. Germline V CDR1 and CDR2: SGHTA, FQGNSA. The CDR3 consists of 12 residues. Trimming cost V 2 bases and J 10 bases, with 6 bases left between them. The CDR3 spells CASSLTKSPLHF. The CDR3 DNA sequence: TGTGCCAGCAGCTTAACGAAGTCACCCCTCCACTTT.

There are many counts of this clonotype. The chain couples TRBV7-8 to TRBJ1-5; D unclear. CDR3 length equals 13 residues. The V and J ends lost 7 bases and 2 bases respectively, with 9 bases between them. Per the germline V gene, CDR1 is SGHVS and CDR2 is FQNEAQ. CDR3 region: CASKESGNQPQHF. CDR3 bases: TGTGCCAGCAAGGAATCCGGCAATCAGCCCCAGCATTTT.

This clonotype has at least ten counts. CDR3 sequence: CASGPAGGSPEAFF. CDR3 DNA sequence: TGTGCTAGTGGTCCCGCCGGAGGGTCCCCTGAAGCTTTCTTT. This chain links TRBV12-5 with TRBJ1-1; no reliable D call. This CDR3 contains 14 residues. The V gene lost 5 bases and the J gene lost 6 bases, with 16 bases spanning the gap. Per germline, CDR1 LGHNT and CDR2 FRNRAP.

There are many counts of this clonotype. The chain has TRBV28 and TRBJ2-5, with D perhaps assigned TRBD1 or TRBD2 (6 bases each). The germline V gene encodes CDR1 MDHEN and CDR2 SYDVKM. This CDR3 contains 16 residues. V was trimmed by 5 bases and J by 3 bases, leaving 19 bases between them. CDR3 coding DNA: TGTGCCAGCAGTCCCCGGGGCGGAGGGGGTGAAGAGACCCAGTACTTC. It yields the protein CASSPRGGGGEETQYF. Filled out from reference TRBV28 and TRBJ2-5, the complete variable domain reads DVKVTQSSRYLVKRTGEKVFLECVQDMDHENMFWYRQDPGLGLRLIYFSYDVKMKEKGDIPEGYSVSREKKERFSLILESASTNQTSMYLCASSPRGGGGEETQYFGPGTRLLVL.

This clonotype was seen ten or more times. CDR3 residues: CASSPTPLYEQYF. The CDR3 region has the DNA TGCGCCAGCAGCCCCACCCCACTTTACGAGCAGTACTTC. The rearrangement links TRBV5-1 to TRBJ2-7; D gene unclear. The CDR3 has 13 residues. Trimming removed 4 bases at V and 4 bases at J, with 12 bases between. CDR1 SGHRS and CDR2 YFSETQ come from the germline V gene.

This clonotype is a singleton in its sample. The V gene is TRBV6-5, the J gene TRBJ1-5; D not certain. Germline CDR1 MNHEY, CDR2 SVGAGI. The V end lost 0 bases, the J end lost 2 bases, and 8 bases lay between the germline ends. The CDR3 extends over 15 amino acids. CDR3 in DNA: TGTGCCAGCAGTTACTCGATGAATCGCAATCAGCCCCAGCATTTT. Translated: CASSYSMNRNQPQHF.

This clonotype appeared many times. The chain employs TRBV27 and TRBJ1-2; a possible D gene is TRBD1 (5 bases). The CDR3 extends over 13 amino acids. V lost 8 bases to trimming and J lost 1 base, with 11 bases between them. CDR1 is MNHEY and CDR2 is SMNVEV in the germline V gene (reference sequence). CDR3 residues: CASGPRGNYGYTF. The CDR3 nucleotides are TGTGCCAGCGGTCCAAGGGGTAACTATGGCTACACCTTC.

This clonotype was seen many times. The chain uses TRBV14 and TRBJ1-1; maybe TRBD1 (5 bases). V dropped 4 bases and J dropped 3 bases, with 9 bases sitting between them. The germline gives CDR1 SGHDN, CDR2 FVKESK. CDR3 length equals 13 residues. The CDR3 loop reads CASSRIRDTEAFF. For the CDR3, the DNA is TGTGCCAGCAGCCGGATCAGGGACACTGAAGCTTTCTTT.

This clonotype was counted ten times or more. This sequence joins TRBV25-1 and TRBJ1-1; weak D call: TRBD1 (6 bases). Germline assignment: CDR1 MGHDK and CDR2 SYGVNS. V dropped 4 bases and J dropped 11 bases, with 26 bases sitting between them. This CDR3 has 16 residues. CDR3: CASSGDSGTKNGVAFF. In DNA, the CDR3 is TGTGCCAGCAGTGGGGACTCCGGGACAAAAAACGGTGTGGCTTTCTTT.

This clonotype was recorded many times. The chain links TRBV12-3 or TRBV12-4 to TRBJ1-4; TRBD1 aligns across 7 bases. J gave up 6 bases and V 6 bases, and 7 bases lay outside the gene matches. The CDR3 covers 14 residues. The CDR3 loop reads CASSSIQGDEKLFF. The DNA of the CDR3 is TGTGCCAGCAGCTCAATCCAGGGGGATGAAAAACTGTTTTTT.

This clonotype was seen many times. The chain employs TRBV4-3 and TRBJ2-5, with D possibly matching TRBD2 (5 bases). Deletions cut 1 base from V and 1 base from J, with 10 bases between. The CDR3 runs to 15 residues. Germline CDR1 and CDR2: LGHNA and YSLEER. CDR3 region: CASSQGAGSQETQYF. The CDR3, as DNA: TGCGCCAGCAGCCAAGGGGCGGGTAGCCAAGAGACCCAGTACTTC.

This clonotype was detected ten times or more. The V gene is TRBV11-1, the J gene TRBJ1-1, with TRBD1 matching over 10 bases. With 5 bases clipped from V and 2 bases from J, the junction kept 14 bases outside the gene matches. This CDR3 has 18 residues. CDR1 is SGHAT, CDR2 FQDESV, per germline (reference sequence). CDR3 nucleotide sequence: TGTGCCAGCAGCCCCGGGACAGGGGAGATCAAAACCAACACTGAAGCTTTCTTT. Residues: CASSPGTGEIKTNTEAFF.

This clonotype was counted ten times or more. This chain uses TRBV20-1 with TRBJ2-3; no reliable D call. The germline V and J ends were trimmed by 3 bases and 5 bases, with 12 bases remaining between them. The CDR3 has 13 amino acids. Germline CDR1 reads DFQATT; CDR2 reads SNEGSKA (reference sequence). Written as DNA, the CDR3 is TGCAGTGCTAGCAGGTCCTCAGGAGATACGCAGTATTTT. Protein product: CSASRSSGDTQYF.

The chain has TRBV6-1 and TRBJ1-5; TRBD1 is a possible D gene (5 bases). Trimming took 7 bases from V and 0 from J, leaving 10 bases between them. This CDR3 region has 14 residues. Germline CDR1 is MNHNS and CDR2 is SASEGT. In nucleotides, the CDR3 is TGTGCCAGCATCCAGGGATATAGCAATCAGCCCCAGCATTTT. It translates to CASIQGYSNQPQHF.

In this sample, this clonotype turned up many times. This sequence joins TRBV7-9 and TRBJ2-7; TRBD1 aligns across 7 bases. Germline V lookup: CDR1 SEHNR, CDR2 FQNEAQ (reference sequence). The CDR3 is 14 amino acids. The V and J ends lost 1 base and 4 bases, in that order; junction bases with no gene match: 4. CDR3 region: CASSLGTGRYEQYF. The CDR3 nucleotides read TGTGCCAGCAGCTTAGGGACAGGTCGGTACGAGCAGTACTTC. Based on the CDR3 plus reference TRBV7-9 and TRBJ2-7, the full variable domain is DTGVSQNPRHKITKRGQNVTFRCDPISEHNRLYWYRQTLGQGPEFLTYFQNEAQLEKSRLLSDRFSAERPKGSFSTLEIQRTEQGDSAMYLCASSLGTGRYEQYFGPGTRLTVT.

This clonotype was detected only a few times. V is TRBV11-2 and J is TRBJ2-5; the match to TRBD1 covers 7 bases. This CDR3 region has 14 residues. Germline lookup yields CDR1 SGHAT and CDR2 FQNNGV. V shed 4 bases, J shed 2 bases, and the junction held 4 bases outside the gene matches. In DNA form, the CDR3 reads TGTGCCAGCAGCTCATCAGGGGGTCAAGAGACCCAGTACTTC. Its translation: CASSSSGGQETQYF.

The gene calls are TRBV6-1 and TRBJ1-5; D is ambiguous. V lost 6 bases to trimming and J lost 0 bases, with 12 bases between them. The CDR3 is made up of 15 amino acids. Germline CDR1 reads MNHNS; CDR2 reads SASEGT. CDR3 amino acids: CASSPSGDSNQPQHF. In nucleotides, the CDR3 is TGTGCCAGCAGCCCCAGCGGGGATAGCAATCAGCCCCAGCATTTT.

This clonotype was seen at least ten times. The CDR3 region is CASTQNRGISSGNTIYF. The CDR3 DNA sequence: TGTGCCAGCACCCAAAACAGGGGAATCAGCTCTGGAAACACCATATATTTT. V is TRBV6-4 and J is TRBJ1-3, with 7 bases aligning to TRBD1. V lost 7 bases to trimming and J lost 0 bases; unmatched junction nucleotides: 12. Germline CDR1 reads MRHNA; CDR2 reads SNTAGT. The CDR3 spans 17 residues.